This is a list of T cell receptor beta chains from one sample in a study of shared clonotypes between healthy human individuals. Method: immunoSEQ multiplex PCR; TCRdb's copy keeps in-frame clones and lacks some. This sample carries nearly 600,000 clones, roughly 95% of them seen once, and the ten largest clones take about 0.11%. The sequencing sample was made of naive CD8+ T cells sorted from blood. These receptors were collected from a woman in her 30s in good health. Both conserved end residues are trimmed from each CDR3.

j_gene: TRBJ2-7
v_gene: TRBV6-5
len: 10
CDR3aa: ASSRDRSEQY

j_gene: TRBJ2-7
v_gene: TRBV28
len: 14
CDR3aa: ASSWAGTLDDWEQY

j_gene: -
v_gene: TRBV14
len: 12
CDR3aa: ASSQVDRGHEQY

j_gene: TRBJ2-7
v_gene: TRBV7-9
len: 14
CDR3aa: ASSPYDGGPSYEQY

j_gene: TRBJ1-4
v_gene: TRBV4-1
len: 13
CDR3aa: ASSQRQGFNEKLF

j_gene: TRBJ2-1
v_gene: TRBV4-1
len: 14
CDR3aa: ASSQVSSSTYNEQF

j_gene: TRBJ2-7
v_gene: TRBV6-5
len: 12
CDR3aa: ASSYSAWGQEQY

j_gene: TRBJ2-7
v_gene: TRBV5-4
len: 12
CDR3aa: ASSLWGNPYEQY

j_gene: -
v_gene: TRBV2
len: 14
CDR3aa: ASVASRKFEAYEQY

j_gene: TRBJ2-7
v_gene: TRBV7-9
len: 9
CDR3aa: ASSSDPLLL

j_gene: TRBJ2-7
v_gene: TRBV7-9
len: 9
CDR3aa: ASSPSHEQY

j_gene: TRBJ2-7
v_gene: TRBV4-1
len: 15
CDR3aa: ASSQDFEREGLYEQY

j_gene: TRBJ2-7
v_gene: TRBV29-1
len: 12
CDR3aa: SVQAGKRPYEQY

j_gene: TRBJ2-5
v_gene: TRBV6-6
len: 13
CDR3aa: ASTLEGGPGETQY

j_gene: TRBJ1-1
v_gene: TRBV28
len: 14
CDR3aa: ASGGINRNPNTEAF

j_gene: TRBJ2-3
v_gene: TRBV2
len: 12
CDR3aa: ASIQGGYTDTQY

j_gene: TRBJ2-7
v_gene: TRBV5-6
len: 12
CDR3aa: ASSFTGFSYEQY

j_gene: TRBJ1-1
v_gene: TRBV13
len: 13
CDR3aa: ASSYSPGQDTEAF

j_gene: -
v_gene: TRBV7-9
len: 11
CDR3aa: ASSLGVSYEQY

j_gene: TRBJ2-1
v_gene: TRBV27
len: 12
CDR3aa: ASSLGLTDNEQF

j_gene: TRBJ2-3
v_gene: TRBV27
len: 12
CDR3aa: ASALGADTDTQY

j_gene: TRBJ2-2
v_gene: TRBV6-1
len: 12
CDR3aa: ASASRYYPGELF

j_gene: TRBJ2-7
v_gene: TRBV10-2
len: 12
CDR3aa: ASTGTSGRYEQY

j_gene: TRBJ2-7
v_gene: TRBV29-1
len: 12
CDR3aa: SVELGGRGYEQY

j_gene: TRBJ2-1
v_gene: TRBV7-9
len: 17
CDR3aa: ASVPGGLAGGSSYNEQF

j_gene: TRBJ2-5
v_gene: TRBV4-1
len: 15
CDR3aa: ASSQRHWAGEGETQY

j_gene: TRBJ2-5
v_gene: TRBV9
len: 13
CDR3aa: ASSVAASGIETQY

j_gene: TRBJ2-3
v_gene: TRBV5-1
len: 14
CDR3aa: ASSLALAGGPDTQY

j_gene: TRBJ2-4
v_gene: TRBV2
len: 9
CDR3aa: ASSEWDPQY

j_gene: TRBJ2-5
v_gene: TRBV5-1
len: 12
CDR3aa: ASSTSGSLETQY

j_gene: TRBJ2-1
v_gene: TRBV6-5
len: 11
CDR3aa: ASSYGAYNEQF

j_gene: TRBJ1-5
v_gene: TRBV13
len: 16
CDR3aa: ASSLTKNRGGSNQPQH

j_gene: TRBJ1-5
v_gene: TRBV27
len: 13
CDR3aa: ASSPGGLSNQPQH

j_gene: TRBJ2-7
v_gene: TRBV2
len: 11
CDR3aa: ASSGLQGYEQY

j_gene: TRBJ1-5
v_gene: TRBV6-6
len: 13
CDR3aa: ASSYGGEGNQPQH

j_gene: TRBJ2-1
v_gene: TRBV28
len: 13
CDR3aa: ASSPIFSGAGEQF

j_gene: TRBJ2-1
v_gene: TRBV7-9
len: 10
CDR3aa: ASSLFYNEQF

j_gene: TRBJ1-5
v_gene: TRBV5-6
len: 11
CDR3aa: ASSLEGSEPQH

j_gene: TRBJ1-2
v_gene: TRBV7-2
len: 12
CDR3aa: ASSSTGTGHGYT

j_gene: TRBJ1-5
v_gene: TRBV27
len: 11
CDR3aa: ASSYGPHQPQH

j_gene: TRBJ1-2
v_gene: TRBV28
len: 11
CDR3aa: ASSFHLQGRPT

j_gene: TRBJ1-1
v_gene: TRBV10-2
len: 11
CDR3aa: ASSILKGDTAF

j_gene: TRBJ2-2
v_gene: TRBV10-3
len: 10
CDR3aa: AIRGTTGELF

j_gene: TRBJ2-1
v_gene: TRBV12-5
len: 14
CDR3aa: ASGSLGSGLDNEQF

j_gene: TRBJ2-3
v_gene: TRBV19
len: 13
CDR3aa: ASSIVGGPRNTQY

j_gene: TRBJ2-1
v_gene: TRBV2
len: 10
CDR3aa: ASRTGGNEQF

j_gene: TRBJ2-2
v_gene: TRBV4-1
len: 11
CDR3aa: ASSPFSAGELF

j_gene: TRBJ2-1
v_gene: TRBV28
len: 13
CDR3aa: ASSPLAGDHNEQF

j_gene: TRBJ2-2
v_gene: TRBV13
len: 14
CDR3aa: ASSYRTSANTGELF

j_gene: TRBJ2-1
v_gene: TRBV4-1
len: 15
CDR3aa: ASSQDLLAGLYNEQF

j_gene: TRBJ1-2
v_gene: TRBV7-9
len: 12
CDR3aa: ASSPSGDPYGYT

j_gene: TRBJ1-3
v_gene: TRBV4-1
len: 14
CDR3aa: ASSQDVRGSGNTIY

j_gene: TRBJ2-1
v_gene: TRBV9
len: 13
CDR3aa: ASSVSGRLYNEQF

j_gene: TRBJ2-5
v_gene: TRBV5-4
len: 9
CDR3aa: ASSSMETQY

j_gene: TRBJ2-7
v_gene: TRBV19
len: 11
CDR3aa: ASKGPHRREQY